This T cell receptor (beta chain) emerged from a study of T cells in Graves' hyperthyroidism and ophthalmopathy. The study excluded patients with uncontrolled infection, other autoimmune disease, pregnancy or lactation. This sample holds PBMCs from roughly 10 ml fresh peripheral blood. There were TCR beta CDR3 regions amplified from RNA transcripts. Initially, a first-round RT-PCR of the TCR CDR3 employed the HTBI primer set. Each CDR3 protein is one row after TCRdb ran MiXCR on the multiplex PCR reads. The data contain approximately 490,000 distinct CDR3 sequences, 20% to 25% of them seen just once; the ten biggest clones take up less than 65%. Germline loops: CDR1 MDHEN, CDR2 SYDVKM. V was clipped by 6 bases and J by 6 bases; unmatched bases: 8. This CDR3 has 15 amino acids. This clonotype has a single count.

This sequence originates from a woman aged 70-85 years with Graves' ophthalmopathy. The chain couples TRBV28 to TRBJ2-1; TRBD2 agrees at 10 bases. The specimen sequenced was blood. CDR3 DNA sequence: TGTGCCAGCAGCTCCCGACTAGCGGGTCCCAATGAGCAGTTCTTC. This gives the protein CASSSRLAGPNEQFF.